This T cell receptor beta chain was profiled in a study of blood T cell repertoires in COVID-19. Data came from immunoSEQ multiplex PCR; TCRdb stores just in-frame clones and leaves some out. Of a few hundred thousand clones in the sample, roughly 86% were seen once. Germline V lookup: CDR1 MDHEN, CDR2 SYDVKM. This CDR3 is 16 amino acids long. J lost 4 bases, V lost 1 base, and 7 bases had no gene match. The chain recombines TRBV28 with TRBJ2-1, with 7 bases that match TRBD2. Sequenced input: PBMCs or T cells enriched from blood (not recorded which). The sequence was collected from a woman in her sixties or seventies who had recovered from COVID-19. The CDR3 spells CASSLLSSGAYNEQFF. In nucleotides, the CDR3 is TGTGCCAGCAGTTTATTATCCAGCGGGGCTTACAATGAGCAGTTCTTC.